This T cell receptor beta chain was sequenced during a study of T cells in Graves' hyperthyroidism and ophthalmopathy (dated by TCRdb to between 2018 and 2021). The study in broad terms: To identify distinguishing TCR V-J signatures, a discovery cohort of 90 to 100 patients was used, comprising 43 with Graves' ophthalmopathy and around 57 with stable Graves' hyperthyroidism. Prospective prediction of ophthalmopathy was tested in an independent validation cohort consisting of some 19 hyperthyroidism patients and approximately 16 patients who later progressed to ophthalmopathy. The roughly 91 discovery patients were randomly divided into training and test sets at a 7:3 ratio. In roughly six Graves' hyperthyroidism patients, the study also compared T-cell repertoires from thyroid tissue with T-cell repertoires from blood. Once sampling was done, hyperthyroidism patients were given methimazole at a starting dose of 30 mg daily, whereas ophthalmopathy patients were given high-dose intravenous methylprednisolone. The paper reports TCR Vbeta CDR3 sequencing of more than 120 peripheral blood samples: around 41 ophthalmopathy, around 80 hyperthyroidism and about 17 progressor patients. Study-wide conclusions, independent of this receptor: Most expanded thyroid clonotypes (frequency above 0.001) were also detected in blood, a finding suggesting that blood repertoires may reflect thyroid immune responses. No statistical method was used to set the sample size in advance, and investigators knew the group allocation. During validation, the model predicted progression to ophthalmopathy a median of approximately 7 months ahead of onset, with almost 71% sensitivity and 72.22% specificity. Ophthalmopathy was separated from stable hyperthyroidism by a 13 V-J signature model, with around 88% sensitivity and 81% to 82% specificity obtained in cross-validation and 80%/75% obtained in testing.

Any patient with an uncontrolled infection, another autoimmune disease, pregnancy or lactation was excluded. Clinical symptoms, serum thyroxine and TRAb, thyroid ultrasound, and orbital computed tomography formed the basis for the diagnoses. Total RNA was extracted with Trizol reagent, and quality was checked on an Agilent 2100 Bioanalyzer. The TCR beta CDR3 regions were amplified from RNA transcripts. The first round of RT-PCR for the TCR CDR3 was performed with the HTBI primer set and the Qiagen OneStep RT-PCR kit. A second multiplex PCR round built the libraries, followed by size selection and purification. Paired-end sequencing of the libraries was performed with 100 bp reads on an Illumina HiSeq2000. As for the original processing: SOAPnuke was used to process the raw data, throwing out any read that contained adapters or uncalled bases, had a mean Phred below 15, or lacked an exact constant-primer or identifier match. High-quality paired reads were merged using COPE v1.2.5, and each unique nucleotide sequence was defined as a clonotype. MiTCR v1.1 was used to align clonotypes to the IMGT TRBV, TRBD and TRBJ reference segments. Only V-J combinations with frequency above 0.0001, covering 99.2% of repertoires, were analysed. A TCS score was defined as the ratio of F50 (clonal expansion) to E x V (chaos), with BLOSUM62-based TCRdist applied between CDR3 peptides within each V-J. Welch's t-statistics and random forest reduced fewer than 600 V-J features to about 13, which were used in a naive Bayes classifier (R e1071). The similarity between thyroid and blood repertoires was quantified using the Morisita-Horn index. TCRdb redid the processing of the public reads, applying fastp at Q25 and MiXCR, and retained in-frame beta chains. Entries that share a CDR3 protein sequence are merged under the most common genes and DNA. Here the V and J calls rest on TCRdb's processing, not on the authors' analysis. The sample profile shows more than 500,000 distinct CDR3 sequences; 35% to 55% of them were found once. Under 20% of the sample is held by the ten biggest clonotypes.

Notes on this clonotype: No cognate antigen has been identified for it. No qualities accompany the bases; no much larger clone lies one base away.

Taken from the germline V gene (reference sequence), the CDR1 and CDR2 loops are DFQATT and SNEGSKA. The CDR3 sequence holds 12 residues, the cysteine and phenylalanine included. The kept DNA is CDR3 alone, 36 bases in frame from the first base. V was cut back by 5 bases and J by 8 bases, leaving a gap of 15 bases between them. The rearrangement combines TRBV20-1 with TRBJ1-2; D gene: possibly TRBD1, on 5 matching bases. The sample was peripheral blood or thyroid tissue (not recorded which). The clonotype originates from an adult woman with Graves' disease, either hyperthyroidism or ophthalmopathy (not recorded which). The CDR3 in this case is CSAPKAGRGYTF. Read as DNA, the sequence is TGCAGTGCTCCCAAGGCAGGGCGCGGCTACACCTTC.